This T cell receptor beta chain was captured by sequencing in a study of blood T cell repertoires in COVID-19. Germline V CDR1 and CDR2: SGHRS, YFSETQ. This CDR3 has 16 amino acids. Losses at the gene ends were 0 bases for V and 5 bases for J; bases not matched to a gene: 10. Measured with immunoSEQ multiplex PCR; TCRdb has only the in-frame clones, and not every one. The sample has 300,000 to 400,000 clones, about 90% seen once; the top ten hold roughly 1%. This sequence joins TRBV5-1 and TRBJ2-5; TRBD2 matches 7 bases. The sequencing input was PBMCs or T cells enriched from blood (not recorded which). The clonotype comes from a woman aged 30 to 39 who had recovered from COVID-19. The CDR3 reads CASSLGGTTSIETQYF. The CDR3 DNA reads as TGCGCCAGCAGCTTGGGAGGGACTACGAGCATTGAGACCCAGTACTTC.